This entry lists 27 T cell receptor beta chains sequenced from one sample in a study of human T cells and chemical hapten exposure. Time point reported: pre-sensitization, week 0. Treatment denoted: therapeutic diphenylcyclopropenone sensitization with weekly scalp DPC. Via MiXCR, TCRdb re-called the RACE reads, giving one row per CDR3 protein. The sample gives 380,000 or so distinct CDR3 sequences, 5.5% of which show up once; more than 8% is in the top ten. The sequencing used whole blood, collected in connection with sensitization to the hapten diphenylcyclopropenone (DPC). The receptor set was obtained from a woman under 30 with alopecia areata. Some clones in this sample may be carry-over from other donors' samples.

This clonotype has more than one count but fewer than ten. The CDR3 coding sequence is TGTGCCAGCAAGGTGGGACAGGGGAAATCACCCCTCCACTTT. Translation gives CASKVGQGKSPLHF. The rearrangement joins TRBV7-2 to TRBJ1-6, with 10 nucleotides matching TRBD1. Unmatched junction bases numbered 7, after V lost 7 bases and J lost 10 bases. Germline V gene data show CDR1 as SGHTA and CDR2 as FQGNSA. This CDR3 has 14 residues.

This clonotype came up a few times. This sequence joins TRBV20-1 and TRBJ2-7; no definite D call. The germline V gene has CDR1 DFQATT and CDR2 SNEGSKA (reference sequence). The CDR3 sequence is 14 residues long. V was cut by 3 bases and J by 3 bases, with 15 bases left in between. The CDR3 bases are TGCAGTGCTAGTGCGGTCCAGGAATTCTACGAGCAGTACTTC. Translating gives CSASAVQEFYEQYF.

This clonotype was counted ten times or more. The chain combines TRBV4-3 with TRBJ1-4, with 10 bases matching TRBD1. The CDR3 totals 18 residues. Losses at the gene ends were 0 bases for V and 8 bases for J; bases not matched to a gene: 12. The germline gives CDR1 LGHNA, CDR2 YSLEER. The chain's CDR3 is CASSQEAGQGVLGEKLFF. CDR3 nucleotides: TGCGCCAGCAGCCAAGAAGCCGGACAGGGGGTTCTGGGAGAAAAACTGTTTTTT.

This clonotype was counted at least ten times. The CDR3 DNA sequence: TGCAGTGTCCTGCCAGCGGGGAGCTCCTATAATTCACCCCTCCACTTT. It codes for CSVLPAGSSYNSPLHF. The rearrangement joins TRBV20-1 to TRBJ1-6; D remains ambiguous. Trimming left V 7 bases short and J 0 bases short, with 16 bases between. Per germline, CDR1 DFQATT and CDR2 SNEGSKA (reference sequence). The CDR3 runs to 16 residues.

This clonotype was found many times. The chain has TRBV3-1 and TRBJ1-1, with 10 bases that match TRBD1. The germline CDR1 and CDR2 sequences are LGHDT and YNNKEL (reference sequence). Trimming removed 5 bases from V and 4 bases from J; junction bases left unmatched: 13. CDR3 length: 17 amino acids. The CDR3, as DNA: TGTGCCAGCAGCGATACACCGGGACAGGGGACGAGCACTGAAGCTTTCTTT. Translation: CASSDTPGQGTSTEAFF.

This clonotype has at least ten counts. The rearrangement joins TRBV20-1 to TRBJ2-1; unclear D gene. The ends were cut back, 7 bases at V and 7 bases at J, with 8 bases in the middle. Per the germline V gene, CDR1 is DFQATT and CDR2 is SNEGSKA (reference sequence). This CDR3 has 10 residues. CDR3 amino acids: CSVSENEQFF. CDR3 in DNA: TGCAGTGTAAGCGAGAATGAGCAGTTCTTC.

This clonotype has a count of ten or more. The chain has TRBV7-2 and TRBJ2-5, with a possible D match to TRBD1 (5 bases). CDR1 SGHTA and CDR2 FQGNSA come from the germline V gene. The CDR3 has 14 amino acids. Trimming removed 2 bases at V and 2 bases at J, with 9 bases between. CDR3 nucleotide sequence: TGTGCCAGCAGCTTAACGACAGCACAAGAGACCCAGTACTTC. It encodes CASSLTTAQETQYF.

This clonotype has at least ten counts. V usage is TRBV7-6 and J usage is TRBJ1-1; D is unclear. The V end lost 0 bases, the J end lost 6 bases, and 8 bases lay between the germline ends. Germline lookup yields CDR1 SGHVS and CDR2 FNYEAQ. The CDR3 runs to 13 residues. CDR3 in amino acids: CASSLARQAEAFF. The CDR3 coding sequence is TGTGCCAGCAGCTTAGCAAGGCAGGCTGAAGCTTTCTTT.

This clonotype was counted many times. The chain uses TRBV5-5 and TRBJ1-4; D unresolved. This CDR3 contains 15 residues. Looked up from germline, CDR1 is SGHKS and CDR2 is YYEKEE (reference sequence). Deletions cut 0 bases from V and 5 bases from J, with 11 bases between. Here the CDR3 reads CASSLDPSLNEKLFF. The CDR3 DNA follows: TGTGCCAGCAGCTTGGATCCCAGTTTGAATGAAAAACTGTTTTTT.

The chain is built from TRBV7-9 and TRBJ2-7; D is uncertain. Germline loops: CDR1 SEHNR, CDR2 FQNEAQ (reference sequence). V lost 5 bases to trimming and J lost 7 bases, with 15 bases between them. The CDR3 has 13 residues. CDR3 loop: CASSPSYPGEQYF. The CDR3 bases are TGTGCCAGCAGCCCATCATACCCTGGAGAGCAGTACTTC.

This chain uses TRBV24-1 with TRBJ1-2; no clear D gene. The V gene lost 2 bases and the J gene lost 3 bases, with 9 bases spanning the gap. The CDR3 extends over 14 amino acids. The germline V gene encodes CDR1 KGHDR and CDR2 SFDVKD. CDR3 nucleotides: TGTGCCACCAGTGATTCCGGGAGGGACTATGGCTACACCTTC. This sequence encodes CATSDSGRDYGYTF.

This clonotype occurred many times. The chain links TRBV20-1 to TRBJ1-5; D is undetermined. CDR3 length: 15 amino acids. CDR1 and CDR2 (germline): DFQATT, SNEGSKA (reference sequence). The germline V and J ends were trimmed by 2 bases and 6 bases, with 17 bases remaining between them. In DNA form, the CDR3 reads TGCAGTGCTAGAATAGGATCATGGGTCGGTCAGCCCCAGCATTTT. It translates to CSARIGSWVGQPQHF.

This clonotype appeared a few times. The V and J genes are TRBV20-1 and TRBJ2-3; tentatively, D is TRBD2 (6 bases). The CDR3 extends over 12 amino acids. Trimming cost V 3 bases and J 6 bases, with 10 bases left between them. Germline CDR1 and CDR2: DFQATT and SNEGSKA (reference sequence). CDR3 residues: CSARTGGDTQYF. CDR3 in DNA: TGCAGTGCTAGGACCGGAGGGGATACGCAGTATTTT.

This clonotype has more than one count but fewer than ten. The chain combines TRBV7-2 with TRBJ1-5; 11 bases map to TRBD1. Germline assignment: CDR1 SGHTA and CDR2 FQGNSA. V trimming: 4 bases; J trimming: 7 bases; junction bases outside the gene matches: 3. The CDR3 totals 14 residues. CDR3 protein: CASSSRTGGQPQHF. CDR3 DNA: TGTGCCAGCAGCTCAAGGACAGGGGGCCAGCCCCAGCATTTT.

CDR3 loop: CASSLAGISGNTEAFF. As DNA, the CDR3 is TGTGCCAGCAGCTTAGCCGGTATCTCAGGGAACACTGAAGCTTTCTTT. V is TRBV7-8 and J is TRBJ1-1; the D is unclear. CDR1 and CDR2 (germline): SGHVS, FQNEAQ. The V end lost 0 bases, the J end lost 1 base, and 12 bases lay between the germline ends. The CDR3 loop spans 16 amino acids.

In this sample, this clonotype turned up many times. This chain connects TRBV6-4 to TRBJ2-3; 7 nucleotides match TRBD1. The germline V gene has CDR1 MRHNA and CDR2 SNTAGT. The CDR3 spans 20 residues. V lost 2 bases to trimming and J lost 3 bases; unmatched junction nucleotides: 20. Here the CDR3 DNA reads TGTGCCAGCAGTGACCCGAAACCGCCTCACACGGCAGGGGGAACAGATACGCAGTATTTT. It yields the protein CASSDPKPPHTAGGTDTQYF.

V and J are TRBV7-2 and TRBJ2-3; TRBD2 agrees at 10 bases. The trim removed 2 bases at V and 2 bases at J, leaving 7 bases unmatched. CDR3 length: 17 amino acids. Looked up from germline, CDR1 is SGHTA and CDR2 is FQGNSA. Written as DNA, the CDR3 is TGTGCCAGCAGCTTAATAAAGACTAGCGGGCCCACAGATACGCAGTATTTT. Encoded protein: CASSLIKTSGPTDTQYF.

This clonotype was seen a few times. The chain links TRBV27 to TRBJ2-1, with 10 bases aligning to TRBD2. The CDR3 totals 17 residues. Germline CDR1 MNHEY, CDR2 SMNVEV (reference sequence). The V gene end was trimmed by 0 bases and the J gene end by 4 bases; junction bases not matched to a gene: 6. The CDR3 DNA reads TGTGCCAGCAGTTTATCGGGACCTAGCGGGGGTTACAATGAGCAGTTCTTC. Protein product: CASSLSGPSGGYNEQFF.

The sample holds many counts of this clonotype. This chain uses TRBV3-1 with TRBJ2-1, with TRBD1 identical over 7 bases. The ends lost 2 bases at V and 2 bases at J; junction bases unmatched: 3. CDR1 LGHDT and CDR2 YNNKEL come from the germline V gene (reference sequence). The CDR3 totals 15 residues. As DNA, the CDR3 is TGTGCCAGCAGCCAAAGGCAGGGGGCCTACAATGAGCAGTTCTTC. Its translation: CASSQRQGAYNEQFF.

This clonotype occurred a few times. V gene TRBV12-3 or TRBV12-4 combines with J gene TRBJ1-1; TRBD1 is a possible D gene (5 bases). V was shortened by 3 bases and J by 7 bases, with 9 bases between the two germline ends. The CDR3 totals 12 residues. The CDR3 sequence is CASSFDRVEAFF. For the CDR3, the DNA is TGTGCCAGCAGTTTCGACAGAGTTGAAGCTTTCTTT.

This clonotype has at least ten counts. The CDR3 reads CASSMGSDTDTQYF. CDR3 bases: TGCGCCAGCAGCATGGGATCGGACACAGATACGCAGTATTTT. The chain joins TRBV5-1 to TRBJ2-3; D remains unclear. CDR1 and CDR2 (germline): SGHRS, YFSETQ. This CDR3 contains 14 residues. Trimming stripped 4 bases from V and 2 bases from J, with 11 bases between.

This clonotype was detected ten times or more. The CDR3, as DNA: TGTGCCAGCAGCCCCGACCGCTGGGCCTACGAGCAGTACTTC. It encodes CASSPDRWAYEQYF. The V gene is TRBV7-2, the J gene TRBJ2-7; D is undetermined. CDR1 and CDR2 (germline): SGHTA, FQGNSA. The CDR3 is 14 residues long. V was clipped by 5 bases and J by 2 bases, with 13 bases between them. The full variable domain, with the rest looked up from reference TRBV7-2 and TRBJ2-7, is GAGVSQSPSNKVTEKGKDVELRCDPISGHTALYWYRQSLGQGLEFLIYFQGNSAPDKSGLPSDRFSAERTGGSVSTLTIQRTQQEDSAVYLCASSPDRWAYEQYFGPGTRLTVT.

J is TRBJ2-4 and V is TRBV18; 7 bases are shared with TRBD2. Germline V gives CDR1 KGHSH, CDR2 LQKENI. This CDR3 has 16 amino acids. Unmatched junction bases numbered 11, after V lost 0 bases and J lost 9 bases. CDR3: CASSPPERGGSGIQYF. Written as DNA, the CDR3 is TGTGCCAGCTCACCACCGGAGCGCGGGGGAAGTGGCATTCAGTACTTC.

Ten or more counts support this clonotype. The junction departs from the called germline gene at one end, perhaps through a read error. The chain combines TRBV6-6 with TRBJ1-1; TRBD1 agrees at 7 bases. Germline CDR1 is MNHNY and CDR2 is SVGAGI (reference sequence). This CDR3 spans 14 amino acids. The CDR3 DNA reads as TGTGCCAGCATTTACAGGGGCGGGGACACTGAAGCTTTCTTT. The encoded protein is CASIYRGGDTEAFF.

This clonotype occurred a few times. This chain links TRBV12-3 or TRBV12-4 with TRBJ2-3; D remains unclear. With 7 bases removed from V and 4 bases from J, the gap between germline ends came to 21 bases. The CDR3 contains 16 residues. The CDR3 DNA reads as TGTGCCAGCACCACCCTTTCCGGAAGGCGCGCAGATACGCAGTATTTT. This encodes CASTTLSGRRADTQYF.

This clonotype appeared a few times. The rearrangement uses TRBV4-2 and TRBJ2-1, with 8 bases lining up with TRBD1. There are 14 residues in the CDR3. Germline V lookup: CDR1 LGHNA, CDR2 YNFKEQ. J was trimmed by 5 bases and V by 3 bases; bases with no gene match: 3. CDR3 DNA: TGTGCCAGCAGCCAGACAGGGGCGAACAATGAGCAGTTCTTC. Encoded protein: CASSQTGANNEQFF.

This clonotype was counted at least ten times. The gene calls are TRBV4-2 and TRBJ1-4, with 9 bases lining up with TRBD1. Germline trimming cut 1 base from V and 8 bases from J; bases unmatched to any gene: 5. Germline values: CDR1 LGHNA, CDR2 YNFKEQ. This CDR3 contains 15 residues. The CDR3 protein is CASSQGTGEREKLFF. CDR3 DNA: TGTGCCAGCAGCCAAGGGACAGGGGAGAGGGAAAAACTGTTTTTT.